The clone carrying this T cell receptor beta chain was counted between two and nine times. The sample belongs to a study of blood T cells in healthy people across ages. This CDR3 comprises 11 residues. Germline V gene sequence: CDR1 MNHEY, CDR2 SMNVEV (reference sequence). Each donor gave roughly 9.8 milliliters of peripheral blood. Through a sample-barcoded 5' primer and a J-beta primer mix, a second PCR was run for 7 to 11 cycles. TCRdb used MiXCR to reprocess the 5' RACE reads, holding one entry per CDR3 protein. Of some 700,000 distinct CDR3 sequences detected, approximately 39% appear once; the ten largest clones hold more than 20%.

This sequence was found in a woman aged 60-70 years in good health. The chain carries TRBV27 and TRBJ1-5, with D maybe TRBD1 (5 bases). Input material: blood. Here the CDR3 DNA reads TGTGCTTCAGGGTTCGGGCAGCCCCAGCATTTT. As protein: CASGFGQPQHF.